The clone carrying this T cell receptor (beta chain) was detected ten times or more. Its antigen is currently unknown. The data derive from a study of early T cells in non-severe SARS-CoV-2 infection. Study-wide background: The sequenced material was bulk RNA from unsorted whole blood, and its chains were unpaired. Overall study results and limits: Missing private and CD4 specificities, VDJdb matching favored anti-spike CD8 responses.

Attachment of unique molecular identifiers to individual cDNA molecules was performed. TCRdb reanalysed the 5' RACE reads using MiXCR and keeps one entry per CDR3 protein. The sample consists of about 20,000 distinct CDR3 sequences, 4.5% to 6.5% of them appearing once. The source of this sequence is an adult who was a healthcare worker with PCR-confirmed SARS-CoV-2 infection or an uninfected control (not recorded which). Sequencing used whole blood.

The CDR3 DNA reads as TGTGCCAGCCGGAGGGCAGGGGCACCGGAGCAGTACTTC. It codes for CASRRAGAPEQYF. The chain joins TRBV28 to TRBJ2-7; TRBD1 or TRBD2 may be the D gene (6 bases each). Germline loops: CDR1 MDHEN, CDR2 SYDVKM. Trimming removed 8 bases from V and 7 bases from J, with 18 bases in between. The CDR3 is 13 amino acids. Supplemented by reference TRBV28 and TRBJ2-7, the full variable domain reads DVKVTQSSRYLVKRTGEKVFLECVQDMDHENMFWYRQDPGLGLRLIYFSYDVKMKEKGDIPEGYSVSREKKERFSLILESASTNQTSMYLCASRRAGAPEQYFGPGTRLTVT.